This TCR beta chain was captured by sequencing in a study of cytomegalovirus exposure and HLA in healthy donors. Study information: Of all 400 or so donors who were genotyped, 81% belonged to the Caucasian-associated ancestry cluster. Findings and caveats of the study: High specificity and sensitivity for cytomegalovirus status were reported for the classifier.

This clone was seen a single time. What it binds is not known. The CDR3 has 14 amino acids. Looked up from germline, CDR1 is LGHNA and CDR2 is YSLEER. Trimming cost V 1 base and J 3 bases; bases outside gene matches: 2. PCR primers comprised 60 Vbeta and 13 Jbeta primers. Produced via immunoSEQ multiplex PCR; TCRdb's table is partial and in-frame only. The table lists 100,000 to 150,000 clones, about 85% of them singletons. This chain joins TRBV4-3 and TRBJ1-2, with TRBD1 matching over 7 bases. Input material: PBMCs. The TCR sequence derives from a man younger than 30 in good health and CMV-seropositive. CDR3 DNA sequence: TGCGCCAGCAGCCAAGGGGACAGTGACTATGGCTACACCTTC. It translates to CASSQGDSDYGYTF.